The 19 T cell receptor beta chains given below trace back to one sample, sequenced in a study of fetal regulatory T cell absence and autoimmunity (dated by TCRdb to about 2017). The library came from the immunoSEQ multiplex PCR assay. TCRdb holds this immuneACCESS table with in-frame rearrangements only. Some clones are missing; in checked studies, unresolved V genes explain under half, and the rest has no known cause. Present in this sample are about 95,000 clones, more than 70% of which were seen just once. The top ten clonotypes cover roughly 2% of the sample. The sample consisted of pancreas tissue. The receptors stem from a male donor with IPEX syndrome.

This chain joins TRBV15 and TRBJ2-7, with D possibly TRBD1 on 6 matching bases. The CDR3 loop spans 14 amino acids. Trimming removed 3 bases from V and 5 bases from J, with 14 bases in between. CDR1 is LNHNV, CDR2 YYDKDF, per germline (reference sequence). The CDR3 is CATSSQGSYDEQYF. DNA of the CDR3: TGTGCCACCAGCAGCCAGGGGTCTTACGACGAGCAGTACTTC.

CDR3 in amino acids: CASSFFPGTGGNTIYF. CDR3 nucleotide sequence: TGCGCCAGCAGCTTTTTCCCCGGGACAGGGGGAAACACCATATATTTT. The chain joins TRBV5-1 to TRBJ1-3, with 9 positions matching TRBD1. Germline-derived CDR1 and CDR2 are SGHRS and YFSETQ. The V segment lost 2 bases and the J segment 4 bases; nucleotides outside the gene matches: 7. There are 16 residues in the CDR3.

The chain uses TRBV4-1 and TRBJ2-5, with 7 bases that match TRBD2. Per the germline V gene, CDR1 is MGHRA and CDR2 is YSYEKL. This CDR3 has 15 residues. The ends lost 1 base at V and 5 bases at J; junction bases unmatched: 7. The CDR3 is CASSQGWRERETQYF. DNA for the CDR3: TGCGCCAGCAGCCAAGGATGGCGGGAGAGGGAGACCCAGTACTTC.

The genes are TRBV18 and TRBJ2-5, with 7 nucleotides matching TRBD2. Unmatched junction bases numbered 11, after V lost 3 bases and J lost 1 base. This CDR3 contains 17 residues. The germline V gene encodes CDR1 KGHSH and CDR2 LQKENI. The CDR3 nucleotides are TGTGCCAGCTCACCCACGGGCCGGGCTAGCGGCCAAGAGACCCAGTACTTC. This sequence encodes CASSPTGRASGQETQYF.

The V and J genes are TRBV19 and TRBJ2-7; D might be TRBD2 (6 bases). Between the trimmed V and J ends, which lost 3 bases and 6 bases, there was a span of 9 bases. Germline V lookup: CDR1 LNHDA, CDR2 SQIVND (reference sequence). CDR3 size: 12 residues. The CDR3 sequence is CASSIGGGEQYF. CDR3 bases: TGTGCCAGTAGTATCGGGGGAGGCGAGCAGTACTTC.

This chain links TRBV10-2 with TRBJ2-2, with 9 bases matching TRBD1. Germline V CDR1 and CDR2: WSHSY, SAAADI. This CDR3 has 14 residues. V dropped 6 bases and J dropped 7; count of bases not matched to a gene: 6. The CDR3 protein is CASRWTGEVGELFF. CDR3 nucleotides: TGCGCCAGCAGATGGACAGGGGAGGTCGGGGAGCTGTTTTTT.

The CDR3 is CASSYRNTEAFF. The CDR3 bases are TGTGCCAGCAGCTACAGGAACACTGAAGCTTTCTTT. The chain couples TRBV5-6 to TRBJ1-1, with D unclear. CDR1 SGHDT and CDR2 YYEEEE come from the germline V gene. The CDR3 loop spans 12 amino acids. With 3 bases removed from V and 1 base from J, the gap between germline ends came to 4 bases.

The V gene is TRBV11-2, the J gene TRBJ2-5; 8 positions agree with TRBD2. Trimming removed 5 bases from V and 5 bases from J; junction bases left unmatched: 10. The germline V gene encodes CDR1 SGHAT and CDR2 FQNNGV. CDR3 size: 15 residues. CDR3 DNA sequence: TGTGCCAGCAGCCCTACGGCTAGCGGGTCTGAGACCCAGTACTTC. Protein sequence: CASSPTASGSETQYF.

V is TRBV5-1 and J is TRBJ2-7; D is possibly TRBD1 or TRBD2 (5 bases each). V was trimmed by 5 bases and J by 8 bases, leaving 11 bases between them. This CDR3 comprises 11 residues. Germline CDR1 reads SGHRS; CDR2 reads YFSETQ. CDR3 sequence reads: CASRGPTKQYF. The CDR3 nucleotides are TGCGCCAGCAGGGGACCCACGAAGCAGTACTTC.

The chain is built from TRBV6-5 and TRBJ2-7; a possible D gene is TRBD1 (5 bases). The V gene's germline CDR1 is MNHEY and CDR2 SVGAGI. V shed 0 bases and J shed 2 bases, with 14 bases lying between them. The CDR3 extends over 16 amino acids. DNA for the CDR3: TGTGCCAGCAGTTACTCGAAAAGGATGGACACCTACGAGCAGTACTTC. Translating it yields CASSYSKRMDTYEQYF.

The chain has TRBV6-6 and TRBJ1-4; D gene uncertain. This CDR3 has 14 residues. Germline CDR1 is MNHNY and CDR2 is SVGAGI (reference sequence). V shed 6 bases and J shed 0 bases, with 8 bases lying between them. CDR3 protein: CASSLSATNEKLFF. The CDR3 nucleotides read TGTGCCAGCAGCCTCAGTGCAACTAATGAAAAACTGTTTTTT.

The J gene is TRBJ1-2, the V gene TRBV7-2, with 7 bases aligning to TRBD1. The CDR3 spans 12 residues. The germline CDR1 and CDR2 sequences are SGHTA and FQGNSA. The V and J ends lost 5 bases and 4 bases, in that order; junction bases with no gene match: 1. The CDR3 DNA is TGTGCCAGCAGCAGGGACAGCTATGGCTACACCTTC. It is translated as CASSRDSYGYTF.

The chain joins TRBV5-6 to TRBJ2-3; D not resolved. The CDR3 loop spans 14 amino acids. V was trimmed by 4 bases and J by 0 bases, leaving 9 bases between them. Germline CDR1 reads SGHDT; CDR2 reads YYEEEE. The DNA of the CDR3 is TGTGCCAGCAGCAAGGGCAGGAGCACAGATACGCAGTATTTT. It specifies CASSKGRSTDTQYF.

This clone has more than one count but fewer than ten. The genes are TRBV10-2 and TRBJ1-2; unclear D gene. Trimming took 2 bases from V and 2 from J, leaving 9 bases between them. Germline V CDR1 and CDR2: WSHSY, SAAADI. This CDR3 is 14 amino acids long. CDR3 nucleotide sequence: TGCGCCAGCAGTGAGGAAGGGCAGAACTATGGCTACACCTTC. It encodes CASSEEGQNYGYTF.

This clone was recorded once. This chain connects TRBV7-2 to TRBJ2-1; 11 nucleotides match TRBD2. With 2 bases clipped from V and 7 bases from J, the junction kept 1 base outside the gene matches. The CDR3 loop spans 14 amino acids. Germline loops: CDR1 SGHTA, CDR2 FQGNSA. The CDR3: CASSLRLAGNEQFF. CDR3 in DNA: TGTGCCAGCAGCTTACGACTAGCGGGAAATGAGCAGTTCTTC. The entire variable domain, with the rest obtained from reference TRBV7-2 and TRBJ2-1, is as follows: GAGVSQSPSNKVTEKGKDVELRCDPISGHTALYWYRQSLGQGLEFLIYFQGNSAPDKSGLPSDRFSAERTGGSVSTLTIQRTQQEDSAVYLCASSLRLAGNEQFFGPGTRLTVL.

The chain couples TRBV18 to TRBJ2-2; no definite D call. From germline, CDR1 is KGHSH and CDR2 LQKENI. This CDR3 contains 13 residues. The V end was cut by 7 bases, the J end by 1 base, with 7 bases between. The CDR3 sequence: CASCPGNTGELFF. The CDR3 DNA sequence: TGTGCCAGCTGTCCGGGGAACACCGGGGAGCTGTTTTTT.

V is TRBV7-9 and J is TRBJ1-1, with TRBD1 as a possible D gene (5 bases). The CDR3 contains 12 residues. V lost 4 bases and J 8 bases, leaving 11 bases between the germline ends. The germline V gene encodes CDR1 SEHNR and CDR2 FQNEAQ (reference sequence). In DNA, the CDR3 is TGTGCCAGCAGCTCAACCTACAGGGAAGCTTTCTTT. Its translation: CASSSTYREAFF.

V gene TRBV5-8 combines with J gene TRBJ2-7; 9 bases are a match to TRBD1. The CDR3 has 15 residues. Looked up from germline, CDR1 is SGHTS and CDR2 is YDEGEE. J lost 5 bases, V lost 0 bases, and 6 bases had no gene match. In DNA form, the CDR3 reads TGTGCCAGCAGCTTGGGAGGGGACAGGGAAGACGAGCAGTACTTC. Its translation is CASSLGGDREDEQYF.

This rearrangement joins TRBV7-8 to TRBJ1-5, with D uncertain. Germline loops: CDR1 SGHVS, CDR2 FQNEAQ. This CDR3 has 13 amino acids. Trimming cost V 5 bases and J 7 bases, with 12 bases left between them. The chain's CDR3 is CASSPISGQPQHF. In DNA form, the CDR3 reads TGTGCCAGCAGCCCTATCTCCGGGCAGCCCCAGCATTTT.